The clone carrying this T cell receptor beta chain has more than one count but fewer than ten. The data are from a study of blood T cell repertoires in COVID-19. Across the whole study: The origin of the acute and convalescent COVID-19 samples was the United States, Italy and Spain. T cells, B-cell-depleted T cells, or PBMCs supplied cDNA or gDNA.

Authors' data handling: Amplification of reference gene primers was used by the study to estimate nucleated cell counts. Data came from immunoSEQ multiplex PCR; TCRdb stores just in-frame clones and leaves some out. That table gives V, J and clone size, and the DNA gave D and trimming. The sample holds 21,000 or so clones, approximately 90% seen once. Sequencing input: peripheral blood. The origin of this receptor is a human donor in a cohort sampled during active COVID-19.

CDR3 protein: CASSLVRGETQYF. In DNA form, the CDR3 reads TGTGCCAGCAGCTTAGTTCGTGGCGAGACCCAGTACTTC. The V call is TRBV11-2, the J call TRBJ2-5; D not certain. Germline CDR1 is SGHAT and CDR2 is FQNNGV. This CDR3 region has 13 residues. V lost 1 base and J 5 bases, leaving 8 bases between the germline ends.